Listed below are T cell receptor beta chains from one sample, sequenced in a study of beta chain features in type 1 diabetes. Using immunoSEQ multiplex PCR, the repertoire was profiled, and TCRdb retains in-frame clones only, with some absent. The sample carries hundreds of thousands of clones, about 14% recorded once. Sequencing was carried out using naive CD4+ T cells from blood. The receptors come from a man aged 18 to 29 with type 1 diabetes. Both conserved end residues are part of each CDR3. Fields, in order: clone size, D gene, J gene, V gene, CDR3 protein, CDR3 DNA. A D gene is named only where the DNA matches it firmly. Size tells how often a clone was seen (once, few, many) or the class of an expanded clone, and some rows leave it out.

size: few; D: TRBD2; J: TRBJ2-5; V: TRBV9; CDR3: CASSVGGLAGGETQYF; DNA: TGTGCCAGCAGCGTAGGCGGACTAGCGGGAGGGGAGACCCAGTACTTC
size: few; D: TRBD2; J: TRBJ2-7; V: TRBV7-2; CDR3: CASSLAGVPYEQYF; DNA: TGTGCCAGCAGCTTGGCGGGGGTGCCCTACGAGCAGTACTTC
size: NA; D: NA; J: TRBJ2-1; V: TRBV9; CDR3: CASSVGARGSSYNEQFF; DNA: TGTGCCAGCAGCGTAGGGGCACGAGGGAGCTCCTACAATGAGCAGTTCTTC
size: NA; D: NA; J: TRBJ1-1; V: TRBV10-3; CDR3: CAISESRNTEAFF; DNA: TGTGCCATCAGTGAGTCAAGGAACACTGAAGCTTTCTTT
size: NA; D: NA; J: TRBJ2-1; V: TRBV9; CDR3: CASSVGLGPYLSSYNEQFF; DNA: TGTGCCAGCAGCGTAGGGTTGGGACCCTACCTGAGCTCCTACAATGAGCAGTTCTTC
size: few; D: NA; J: TRBJ1-1; V: TRBV9; CDR3: CASSVIDNTEAFF; DNA: TGTGCCAGCAGCGTAATTGATAACACTGAAGCTTTCTTT
size: few; D: NA; J: TRBJ2-1; V: TRBV7-2; CDR3: CASSLARRPSYNEQFF; DNA: TGTGCCAGCAGCTTAGCAAGACGGCCTTCCTACAATGAGCAGTTCTTC
size: NA; D: TRBD2; J: TRBJ2-5; V: TRBV14; CDR3: CASSRRLASQETQYF; DNA: TGTGCCAGCAGCCGCCGACTAGCCTCCCAAGAGACCCAGTACTTC
size: few; D: NA; J: TRBJ1-1; V: TRBV4-3; CDR3: CASSPDRGVGSAFF; DNA: TGCGCCAGCAGCCCCGACAGAGGTGTCGGTTCAGCTTTCTTT
size: once; D: NA; J: TRBJ1-1; V: TRBV15; CDR3: CATSREVTEAFF; DNA: TGTGCCACCAGCAGAGAAGTGACTGAAGCTTTCTTT
size: few; D: TRBD1; J: TRBJ1-2; V: TRBV2; CDR3: CASSGQGANYGYTF; DNA: TGTGCCAGCAGTGGCCAGGGGGCGAACTATGGCTACACCTTC
size: few; D: TRBD1; J: TRBJ2-4; V: TRBV7-3; CDR3: CASSLSAGGLENIQYF; DNA: TGTGCCAGCAGCTTAAGTGCAGGGGGCCTTGAAAACATTCAGTACTTC
size: few; D: NA; J: TRBJ2-7; V: TRBV5-4; CDR3: CASSSPGVADRYEQYF; DNA: TGTGCCAGCAGCTCCCCAGGGGTAGCGGACCGGTACGAGCAGTACTTC
size: NA; D: TRBD1; J: TRBJ2-5; V: TRBV7-2; CDR3: CASSRQGIETQYF; DNA: TGTGCCAGCAGTCGACAGGGAATAGAGACCCAGTACTTC
size: NA; D: TRBD1; J: TRBJ1-1; V: TRBV15; CDR3: CATSVTRGLTEAFF; DNA: TGTGCCACCAGCGTAACCAGGGGGCTTACTGAAGCTTTCTTT
size: NA; D: NA; J: TRBJ1-4; V: TRBV18; CDR3: CASSLRLAEKLFF; DNA: TGTGCCAGCTCACTACGTTTGGCAGAAAAACTGTTTTTT
size: NA; D: TRBD2; J: TRBJ2-7; V: TRBV7-2; CDR3: CASAQGRENEQYF; DNA: TGTGCCAGTGCCCAAGGGCGGGAGAACGAGCAGTACTTC
size: NA; D: TRBD2; J: TRBJ2-1; V: TRBV7-9; CDR3: CASSRKGGLAAPHEQFF; DNA: TGTGCCAGCAGCCGCAAGGGGGGACTAGCGGCCCCCCATGAGCAGTTCTTC
size: few; D: NA; J: TRBJ2-7; V: TRBV7-2; CDR3: CASSFTGGIEQYF; DNA: TGTGCCAGCAGCTTCACCGGGGGTATTGAGCAGTACTTC
size: NA; D: NA; J: TRBJ2-2; V: TRBV7-3; CDR3: CASSSGPTNTGELFF; DNA: TGTGCCAGCAGCTCGGGACCGACGAACACCGGGGAGCTGTTTTTT
size: NA; D: TRBD1; J: TRBJ2-1; V: TRBV5-1; CDR3: CASGTGGAGGYNEQFF; DNA: TGCGCCAGCGGGACAGGGGGCGCAGGTGGCTACAATGAGCAGTTCTTC
size: few; D: NA; J: TRBJ1-2; V: TRBV29-1; CDR3: CSVDPQDYGYTF; DNA: TGCAGCGTTGACCCCCAGGACTATGGCTACACCTTC
size: few; D: NA; J: TRBJ2-1; V: TRBV21-1; CDR3: CASSKGGNEQFF; DNA: TGTGCCAGCAGCAAAGGAGGGAATGAGCAGTTCTTC
size: few; D: NA; J: TRBJ2-5; V: TRBV19; CDR3: CASSEPGQETQYF; DNA: TGTGCCAGTAGTGAACCGGGACAAGAGACCCAGTACTTC
size: NA; D: TRBD1; J: TRBJ1-2; V: TRBV6-5; CDR3: CATTEGAVGYTF; DNA: TGTGCCACGACGGAGGGGGCAGTTGGCTACACCTTC
size: NA; D: TRBD2; J: TRBJ2-3; V: TRBV11-2; CDR3: CASSEGVAGLTDTQYF; DNA: TGTGCCAGCAGCGAGGGGGTAGCGGGGCTCACAGATACGCAGTATTTT
size: NA; D: NA; J: TRBJ1-2; V: TRBV6-5; CDR3: CASSDAYVAGYTF; DNA: TGTGCCAGCAGCGACGCTTACGTGGCAGGCTACACCTTC
size: NA; D: NA; J: TRBJ1-2; V: TRBV9; CDR3: CASSVNWALTF; DNA: TGTGCCAGCAGCGTAAATTGGGCCCTGACCTTC
size: few; D: NA; J: TRBJ1-2; V: TRBV29-1; CDR3: CSVGVGADYGYTF; DNA: TGCAGCGTTGGCGTGGGGGCAGACTATGGCTACACCTTC
size: NA; D: NA; J: TRBJ1-2; V: TRBV10-2; CDR3: CASTRVGNGGYTF; DNA: TGCGCCAGCACCCGAGTAGGGAACGGGGGCTACACCTTC
size: NA; D: TRBD1; J: TRBJ1-5; V: TRBV19; CDR3: CASSDRERQPQHF; DNA: TGTGCCAGTAGCGACAGGGAGAGGCAGCCCCAGCATTTT
size: NA; D: NA; J: TRBJ2-5; V: TRBV6-5; CDR3: CASSSTGTGETQYF; DNA: TGTGCCAGCAGTTCAACGGGTACAGGGGAGACCCAGTACTTC
size: few; D: NA; J: TRBJ1-2; V: TRBV29-1; CDR3: CSVDIRESNYGYTF; DNA: TGCAGCGTTGATATAAGAGAATCTAACTATGGCTACACCTTC
size: few; D: NA; J: TRBJ2-5; V: TRBV4-2; CDR3: CASSQDIGDQETQYF; DNA: TGTGCCAGCAGCCAAGATATCGGGGACCAAGAGACCCAGTACTTC
size: few; D: NA; J: TRBJ2-3; V: TRBV9; CDR3: CASSVGARVDTQYF; DNA: TGTGCCAGCAGCGTAGGGGCCCGGGTAGATACGCAGTATTTT
size: NA; D: TRBD1; J: TRBJ1-6; V: TRBV27; CDR3: CASSFGQGATSPLHF; DNA: TGTGCCAGCAGTTTTGGGCAGGGGGCTACATCACCCCTCCACTTT
size: few; D: NA; J: TRBJ2-1; V: TRBV7-2; CDR3: CASSLATAYSYNEQFF; DNA: TGTGCCAGCAGCTTAGCCACAGCATACTCCTACAATGAGCAGTTCTTC
size: NA; D: TRBD2; J: TRBJ2-3; V: TRBV9; CDR3: CASSAGGSFTDTQYF; DNA: TGTGCCAGCAGCGCGGGGGGTAGCTTCACAGATACGCAGTATTTT
size: few; D: TRBD1; J: TRBJ1-1; V: TRBV7-2; CDR3: CASSPTGVAGTEAFF; DNA: TGTGCCAGCAGCCCCACAGGGGTAGCGGGCACTGAAGCTTTCTTT
size: few; D: TRBD1; J: TRBJ2-7; V: TRBV25-1; CDR3: CASSDVLTGGAAYEQYF; DNA: TGTGCCAGCAGTGATGTCCTTACAGGGGGCGCAGCCTACGAGCAGTACTTC
size: few; D: NA; J: TRBJ2-5; V: TRBV9; CDR3: CASSVGPGRSYQETQYF; DNA: TGTGCCAGCAGCGTAGGTCCAGGACGGTCGTACCAAGAGACCCAGTACTTC
size: NA; D: NA; J: TRBJ1-3; V: TRBV6-5; CDR3: CASSYSGNSGNTIYF; DNA: TGTGCCAGCAGTTACTCCGGTAACTCTGGAAACACCATATATTTT
size: NA; D: NA; J: TRBJ1-1; V: TRBV9; CDR3: CASSVVPENTEAFF; DNA: TGTGCCAGCAGCGTAGTACCGGAGAACACTGAAGCTTTCTTT
size: few; D: NA; J: TRBJ1-5; V: TRBV18; CDR3: CASSPASRVGNQPQHF; DNA: TGTGCCAGCTCACCGGCCTCGCGGGTCGGCAATCAGCCCCAGCATTTT
size: few; D: NA; J: TRBJ1-2; V: TRBV21-1; CDR3: CASSKAAIHGYTF; DNA: TGTGCCAGCAGCAAAGCTGCGATCCATGGCTACACCTTC
size: few; D: NA; J: TRBJ2-1; V: TRBV6-6; CDR3: CASNTGEGEQFF; DNA: TGTGCCAGCAATACAGGGGAGGGCGAGCAGTTCTTC
size: NA; D: TRBD1; J: TRBJ1-2; V: TRBV5-1; CDR3: CATSAGQGTSYGYTF; DNA: TGCGCCACCTCCGCGGGACAGGGAACGAGCTATGGCTACACCTTC
size: few; D: TRBD1; J: TRBJ2-1; V: TRBV29-1; CDR3: CSVLRDRGRNEQFF; DNA: TGCAGCGTCCTCCGGGACAGGGGTAGAAATGAGCAGTTCTTC
size: few; D: NA; J: TRBJ1-2; V: TRBV2; CDR3: CASSVVGLYGYTF; DNA: TGTGCCAGCAGTGTAGTTGGGCTCTATGGCTACACCTTC
size: few; D: TRBD2; J: TRBJ2-1; V: TRBV7-2; CDR3: CASSRAGLAGFDEQFF; DNA: TGTGCCAGCAGCAGAGCCGGACTAGCGGGGTTCGATGAGCAGTTCTTC
size: few; D: NA; J: TRBJ1-5; V: TRBV2; CDR3: CASRETGPNQPQHF; DNA: TGTGCCAGCAGGGAAACGGGTCCCAATCAGCCCCAGCATTTT
size: few; D: NA; J: TRBJ2-5; V: TRBV7-9; CDR3: CASSLILETQYF; DNA: TGTGCCAGCAGCTTAATCCTAGAGACCCAGTACTTC
size: NA; D: TRBD2; J: TRBJ2-1; V: TRBV7-9; CDR3: CASSLIGTSRYNEQFF; DNA: TGTGCCAGCAGCTTAATCGGGACTAGCAGATACAATGAGCAGTTCTTC